This TCR beta chain was sequenced during a study of T cell repertoires in ileal Crohn's disease. Germline loops: CDR1 GTSNPN, CDR2 SVGIG (reference sequence). The ends lost 1 base at V and 4 bases at J; junction bases unmatched: 2. CDR3 length equals 13 residues. This sample's time point: neoterminal ileum biopsy at postoperative endoscopy, about 6 months after surgery. Eligibility required adulthood, ileal or ileocolonic Crohn's disease and indicated ileocolonic resection. Assay used: immunoSEQ multiplex PCR; TCRdb lists only in-frame clones, some missing. The table lists around 10,000 clones, 70% to 80% of them singletons, with approximately 14% in the top ten.

This rearrangement joins TRBV30 to TRBJ1-2, with 8 bases matching TRBD1. The TCR sequence derives from an adult with Crohn's disease. Sequences were obtained from ileal tissue. The CDR3 bases are TGTGCCTGGAGTGCTGGACAGGGCTATGGCTACACCTTC. This translates into CAWSAGQGYGYTF.